This T cell receptor (beta chain) stems from a study of T cell repertoires in cytomegalovirus infection. The wider study: HLA-B-restricted CMV epitopes that are well studied were used alongside recently identified HLA-C-restricted ones. Based on public TCR beta signatures, there were indications of CMV infection and of a matching HLA type. Study conclusions and caveats: Dominating the ex vivo response were TCR beta clonotypes that were CMV-specific and HLA-C-restricted.

On this clonotype: Antigen: not known.

TCRdb passed the reads through MiXCR, listing each CDR3 protein once. This table has about 34,000 distinct CDR3 sequences, less than 60% appearing once. Per germline, CDR1 ENHRY and CDR2 SYGVKD. The CDR3 totals 12 residues. V lost 2 bases to trimming and J lost 7 bases, with 8 bases between them. This chain links TRBV10-3 with TRBJ1-2; no clear D. The TCR was taken from a human donor in good health (CMV status not recorded). Some clones in this sample may be carry-over from other donors' samples. Specimen: CD8+ T cells from cultured PBMCs, collected from culture after CMV antigen stimulation. The DNA for the CDR3 is TGTGCCATCAGTGAGAAGTCTGCTGGCTACACCTTC. It encodes CAISEKSAGYTF.